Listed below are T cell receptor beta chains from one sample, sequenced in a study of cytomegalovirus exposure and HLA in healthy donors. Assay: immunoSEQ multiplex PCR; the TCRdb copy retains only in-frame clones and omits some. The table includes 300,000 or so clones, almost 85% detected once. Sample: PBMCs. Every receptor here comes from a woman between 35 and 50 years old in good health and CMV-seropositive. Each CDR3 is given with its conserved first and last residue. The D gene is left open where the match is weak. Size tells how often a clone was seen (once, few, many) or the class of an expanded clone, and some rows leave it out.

CDR3nt: TGTGCCAGCAGCCGGGGGACAGGGTATGTCGGCACTGAAGCTTTCTTT
CDR3aa: CASSRGTGYVGTEAFF
j_gene: TRBJ1-1
d_gene: TRBD1
v_gene: TRBV11-2
abundance: NA

CDR3nt: TGCAGCGTAGGACTCGAGACAAACATTCAGTACTTC
CDR3aa: CSVGLETNIQYF
j_gene: TRBJ2-4
d_gene: NA
v_gene: TRBV29-1
abundance: NA

CDR3nt: TGTGCCAGCAGCCCCCCGCGAGTTTACGAGCAGTACTTC
CDR3aa: CASSPPRVYEQYF
j_gene: TRBJ2-7
d_gene: NA
v_gene: TRBV7-9
abundance: NA

CDR3nt: TGTGCCAGCAGCTTCGAGGGAGGCAATCAGCCCCAGCATTTT
CDR3aa: CASSFEGGNQPQHF
j_gene: TRBJ1-5
d_gene: NA
v_gene: TRBV5-4
abundance: once

CDR3nt: TGCGCCAGCAGCTTTACTAGAACTGGGGCCAACGTCCTGACTTTC
CDR3aa: CASSFTRTGANVLTF
j_gene: TRBJ2-6
d_gene: NA
v_gene: TRBV5-1
abundance: NA

CDR3nt: TGTGCCAGTAGTATAATGAGCGGGAGGACGACCGGGGAGCTGTTTTTT
CDR3aa: CASSIMSGRTTGELFF
j_gene: TRBJ2-2
d_gene: TRBD2
v_gene: TRBV19
abundance: NA

CDR3nt: TGTGCCGTCAGGGGCCAGGGCGGGTCGAGGACTGAAGCTTTCTTT
CDR3aa: CAVRGQGGSRTEAFF
j_gene: TRBJ1-1
d_gene: NA
v_gene: TRBV28
abundance: NA

CDR3nt: TGTGCCAGCAGTTATTCTAGACTCCGCAATGAGCAGTTCTTC
CDR3aa: CASSYSRLRNEQFF
j_gene: TRBJ2-1
d_gene: NA
v_gene: TRBV6-5
abundance: NA

CDR3nt: TGTGCCAGCAGGGACAAATCTAACTATGGCTACACCTTC
CDR3aa: CASRDKSNYGYTF
j_gene: TRBJ1-2
d_gene: NA
v_gene: TRBV27
abundance: few

CDR3nt: TGTGCCGAGGTCGGGAACACTGAAGCTTTCTTT
CDR3aa: CAEVGNTEAFF
j_gene: TRBJ1-1
d_gene: NA
v_gene: TRBV30
abundance: once

CDR3nt: TGTGCCTGGAGTGGCGTCGGACAGGGGAACTATGGCTACACCTTC
CDR3aa: CAWSGVGQGNYGYTF
j_gene: TRBJ1-2
d_gene: TRBD1
v_gene: TRBV30
abundance: NA

CDR3nt: TGTGCCAGCAAAGGGACAGGGGGCAATCAGCCCCAGCATTTT
CDR3aa: CASKGTGGNQPQHF
j_gene: TRBJ1-5
d_gene: TRBD1
v_gene: TRBV27
abundance: NA

CDR3nt: TGTGCCAGCATAGGGGGAGATACGCAGTATTTT
CDR3aa: CASIGGDTQYF
j_gene: TRBJ2-3
d_gene: NA
v_gene: TRBV2
abundance: NA

CDR3nt: TGTGCCAGCAGCAAAGAAAGTAAAGGGGGACAGGGGGCATATGGCTACACCTTC
CDR3aa: CASSKESKGGQGAYGYTF
j_gene: TRBJ1-2
d_gene: NA
v_gene: TRBV21-1
abundance: NA

CDR3nt: TGCGCCAGCAGCCGGGGGGGAGGTGAAAAACTGTTTTTT
CDR3aa: CASSRGGGEKLFF
j_gene: TRBJ1-4
d_gene: NA
v_gene: TRBV4-3
abundance: NA

CDR3nt: TGTGCCAGCAGCGAGGGACAGATCTACGAGCAGTACTTC
CDR3aa: CASSEGQIYEQYF
j_gene: TRBJ2-7
d_gene: TRBD1
v_gene: TRBV7-3
abundance: NA

CDR3nt: TGTGCCAGCAGCTTCACGCACAGGTCTCCTCTGTTT
CDR3aa: CASSFTHRSPLF
j_gene: TRBJ1-4
d_gene: NA
v_gene: TRBV5-5
abundance: NA

CDR3nt: TGTGCCAGCAGCTTAGCGTGGCGGGGAGAGACCCAGTACTTC
CDR3aa: CASSLAWRGETQYF
j_gene: TRBJ2-5
d_gene: NA
v_gene: TRBV7-9
abundance: once

CDR3nt: TGTGCCAGCAGTTTAGGACAGATTGAGACCCAGTACTTC
CDR3aa: CASSLGQIETQYF
j_gene: TRBJ2-5
d_gene: NA
v_gene: TRBV28
abundance: once

CDR3nt: TGTGCCAGCAGCTTATCGGGGACAGGGGTCTACGAGCAGTACTTC
CDR3aa: CASSLSGTGVYEQYF
j_gene: TRBJ2-7
d_gene: TRBD1
v_gene: TRBV11-2
abundance: NA

CDR3nt: TGCGCCAGCAGCCGCGGCCACGACAGAGCTAACTATGGCTACACCTTC
CDR3aa: CASSRGHDRANYGYTF
j_gene: TRBJ1-2
d_gene: NA
v_gene: TRBV4-3
abundance: once

CDR3nt: TGTGCAAGTCGCTTAGGTCCCCCTAATGTTCTGAACACTGAAGCTTTCTTT
CDR3aa: CASRLGPPNVLNTEAFF
j_gene: TRBJ1-1
d_gene: NA
v_gene: TRBV12-2
abundance: NA

CDR3nt: TGTGCCAGCAGCTTAGGGGCGGGAGACTCCTACAATGAGCAGTTCTTC
CDR3aa: CASSLGAGDSYNEQFF
j_gene: TRBJ2-1
d_gene: TRBD2
v_gene: TRBV7-6
abundance: NA

CDR3nt: TGTGCCAGCAGCGTAGCTGCCCAGCCACTAGCCTATGGCTACACCTTC
CDR3aa: CASSVAAQPLAYGYTF
j_gene: TRBJ1-2
d_gene: NA
v_gene: TRBV9
abundance: NA

CDR3nt: TGTGCCAGCTCAGTACCCATAGCGGGAAGCTCCTACAATGAGCAGTTCTTC
CDR3aa: CASSVPIAGSSYNEQFF
j_gene: TRBJ2-1
d_gene: TRBD2
v_gene: TRBV7-2
abundance: NA

CDR3nt: TGTGCCAGCAGTTACGCGTCTAGCGCGAACCTCTACGAGCAGTACTTC
CDR3aa: CASSYASSANLYEQYF
j_gene: TRBJ2-7
d_gene: NA
v_gene: TRBV6-5
abundance: NA

CDR3nt: TGTGCCAGCACGGAGAACAATGAGCAGTTCTTC
CDR3aa: CASTENNEQFF
j_gene: TRBJ2-1
d_gene: NA
v_gene: TRBV18
abundance: NA

CDR3nt: TGTGCCAGCTCACCCCCGGGACAGGGGGCCTACGAGCAGTACTTC
CDR3aa: CASSPPGQGAYEQYF
j_gene: TRBJ2-7
d_gene: TRBD1
v_gene: TRBV18
abundance: NA

CDR3nt: TGCGCCAGCAGCCCGGGACAGGGTTTCCAGGGCTACACCTTC
CDR3aa: CASSPGQGFQGYTF
j_gene: TRBJ1-2
d_gene: TRBD1
v_gene: TRBV5-1
abundance: NA

CDR3nt: TGTGCCTGGAGTGTACGGGGGGGCCACAATGAAAAACTGTTTTTT
CDR3aa: CAWSVRGGHNEKLFF
j_gene: TRBJ1-4
d_gene: NA
v_gene: TRBV30
abundance: NA

CDR3nt: TGTGCCAGCAACCCGGGTTCGAACACCGGGGAGCTGTTTTTT
CDR3aa: CASNPGSNTGELFF
j_gene: TRBJ2-2
d_gene: NA
v_gene: TRBV2
abundance: NA

CDR3nt: TGTGCCATCAGGACTTCCGCATCCACCCCCTACGAGCAGTACTTC
CDR3aa: CAIRTSASTPYEQYF
j_gene: TRBJ2-7
d_gene: NA
v_gene: TRBV10-3
abundance: NA

CDR3nt: TGCGCCAGCTCGCGCCTAGCGGGAGTGGATGAGCAGTTCTTC
CDR3aa: CASSRLAGVDEQFF
j_gene: TRBJ2-1
d_gene: TRBD2
v_gene: TRBV4-3
abundance: once

CDR3nt: TGTGCCAGCTCACCACCCGGGAACGTACGCACAGATACGCAGTATTTT
CDR3aa: CASSPPGNVRTDTQYF
j_gene: TRBJ2-3
d_gene: NA
v_gene: TRBV18
abundance: NA

CDR3nt: TGTGCCAGCGGCGGTTATAGCAATCAGCCCCAGCATTTT
CDR3aa: CASGGYSNQPQHF
j_gene: TRBJ1-5
d_gene: NA
v_gene: TRBV28
abundance: few

CDR3nt: TGTGCCAGCAGTGGGGGCGGGAGGATAAGCAATGAGCAGTTCTTC
CDR3aa: CASSGGGRISNEQFF
j_gene: TRBJ2-1
d_gene: TRBD2
v_gene: TRBV2
abundance: NA

CDR3nt: TGTGCCAGCAGCTTGGACGTCTACTACGAGCAGTACTTC
CDR3aa: CASSLDVYYEQYF
j_gene: TRBJ2-7
d_gene: NA
v_gene: TRBV5-5
abundance: NA

CDR3nt: TGCGCCAGCAGTGGGGTAGCGGGAGACCTCTCCTACAATGAGCAGTTCTTC
CDR3aa: CASSGVAGDLSYNEQFF
j_gene: TRBJ2-1
d_gene: TRBD2
v_gene: TRBV5-1
abundance: NA

CDR3nt: TGTGCCAGCAGCTTAGGGACTAGCGGGGGTAACAATGAGCAGTTCTTC
CDR3aa: CASSLGTSGGNNEQFF
j_gene: TRBJ2-1
d_gene: TRBD2
v_gene: TRBV7-3
abundance: NA